The T cell receptor (beta chain) under discussion was sequenced for a study of T cell changes during pregnancy in multiple sclerosis. The method was immunoSEQ multiplex PCR; TCRdb's version includes in-frame clones alone and lacks a portion of them. The data hold under 55,000 clones, with over 80% observed a single time. Specimen: CD8+ T cells from peripheral blood mononuclear cells, collected after pregnancy. The TCR comes from a female donor with multiple sclerosis, enrolled in a pregnancy study.

The CDR3 region is CSAISPNTGELFF. The CDR3 DNA reads TGCAGCGCTATAAGTCCCAACACCGGGGAGCTGTTTTTT. This chain uses TRBV29-1 with TRBJ2-2; D uncertain. The CDR3 is 13 amino acids. Germline V gene lookup returns CDR1 SQVTM and CDR2 ANQGSEA. Trimming stripped 7 bases from V and 2 bases from J, with 11 bases between.